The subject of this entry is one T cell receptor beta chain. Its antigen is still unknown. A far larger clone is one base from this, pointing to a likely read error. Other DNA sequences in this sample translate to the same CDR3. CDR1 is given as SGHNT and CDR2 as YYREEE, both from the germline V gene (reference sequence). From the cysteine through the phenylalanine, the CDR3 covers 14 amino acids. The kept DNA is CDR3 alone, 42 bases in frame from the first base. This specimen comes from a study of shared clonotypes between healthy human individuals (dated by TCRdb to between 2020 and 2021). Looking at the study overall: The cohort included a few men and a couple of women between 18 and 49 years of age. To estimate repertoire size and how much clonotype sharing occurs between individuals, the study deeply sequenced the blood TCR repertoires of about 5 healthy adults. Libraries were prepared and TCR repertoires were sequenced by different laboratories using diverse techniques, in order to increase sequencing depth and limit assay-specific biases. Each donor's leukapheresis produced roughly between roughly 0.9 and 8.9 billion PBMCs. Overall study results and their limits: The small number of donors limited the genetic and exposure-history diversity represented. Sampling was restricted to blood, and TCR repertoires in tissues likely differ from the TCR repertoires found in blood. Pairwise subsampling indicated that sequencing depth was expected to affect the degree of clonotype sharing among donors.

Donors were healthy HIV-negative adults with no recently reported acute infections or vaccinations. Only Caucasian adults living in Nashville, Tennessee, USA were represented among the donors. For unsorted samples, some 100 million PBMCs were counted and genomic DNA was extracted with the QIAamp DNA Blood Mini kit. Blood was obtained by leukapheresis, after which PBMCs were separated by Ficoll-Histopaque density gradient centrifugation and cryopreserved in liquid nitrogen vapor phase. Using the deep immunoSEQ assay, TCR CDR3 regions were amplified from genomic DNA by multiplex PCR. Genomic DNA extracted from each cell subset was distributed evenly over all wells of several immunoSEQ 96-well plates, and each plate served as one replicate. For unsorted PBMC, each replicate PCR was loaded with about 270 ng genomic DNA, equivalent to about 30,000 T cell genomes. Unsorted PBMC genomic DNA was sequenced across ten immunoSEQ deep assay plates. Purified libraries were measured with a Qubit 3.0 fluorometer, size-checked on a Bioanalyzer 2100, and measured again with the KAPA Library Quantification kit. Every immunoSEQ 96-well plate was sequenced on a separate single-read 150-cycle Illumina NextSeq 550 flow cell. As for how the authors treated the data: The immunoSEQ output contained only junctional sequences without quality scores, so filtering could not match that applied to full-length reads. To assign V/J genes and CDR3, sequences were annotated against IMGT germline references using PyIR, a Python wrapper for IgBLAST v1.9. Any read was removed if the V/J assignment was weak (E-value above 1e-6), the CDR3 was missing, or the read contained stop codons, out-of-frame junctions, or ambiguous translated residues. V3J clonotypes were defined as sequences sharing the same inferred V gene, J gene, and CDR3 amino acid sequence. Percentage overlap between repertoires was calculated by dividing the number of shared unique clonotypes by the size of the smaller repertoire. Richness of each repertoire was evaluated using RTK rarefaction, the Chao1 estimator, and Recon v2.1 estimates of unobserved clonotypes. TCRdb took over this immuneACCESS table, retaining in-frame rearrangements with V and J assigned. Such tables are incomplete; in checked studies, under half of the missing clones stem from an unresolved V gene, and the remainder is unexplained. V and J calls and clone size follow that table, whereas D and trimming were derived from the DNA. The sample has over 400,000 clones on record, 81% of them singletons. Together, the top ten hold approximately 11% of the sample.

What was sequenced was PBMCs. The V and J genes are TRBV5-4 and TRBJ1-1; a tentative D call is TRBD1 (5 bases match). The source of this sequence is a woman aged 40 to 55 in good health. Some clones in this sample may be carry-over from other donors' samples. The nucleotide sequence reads TGTGCTAGCAGAGGGGCCAGGGAGAACACTGAAGCTTTCTTT. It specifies CASRGARENTEAFF. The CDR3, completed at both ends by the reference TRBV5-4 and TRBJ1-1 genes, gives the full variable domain ETGVTQSPTHLIKTRGQQVTLRCSSQSGHNTVSWYQQALGQGPQFIFQYYREEENGRGNFPPRFSGLQFPNYSSELNVNALELDDSALYLCASRGARENTEAFFGQGTRLTVV.